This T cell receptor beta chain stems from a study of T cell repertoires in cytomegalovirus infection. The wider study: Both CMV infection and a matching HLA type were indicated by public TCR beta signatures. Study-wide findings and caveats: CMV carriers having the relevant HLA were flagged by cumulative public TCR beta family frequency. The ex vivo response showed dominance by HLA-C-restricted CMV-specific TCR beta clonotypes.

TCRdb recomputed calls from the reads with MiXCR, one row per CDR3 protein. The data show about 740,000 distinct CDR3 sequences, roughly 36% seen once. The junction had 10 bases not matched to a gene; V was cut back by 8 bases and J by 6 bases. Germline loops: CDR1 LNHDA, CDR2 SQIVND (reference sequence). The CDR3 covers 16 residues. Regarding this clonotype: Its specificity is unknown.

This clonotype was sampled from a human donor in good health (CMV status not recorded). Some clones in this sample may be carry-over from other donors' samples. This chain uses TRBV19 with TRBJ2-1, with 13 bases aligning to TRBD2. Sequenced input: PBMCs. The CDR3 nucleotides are TGTGCCAGTGGTGTCGGTAGGACTAGCGGGAGCAATGAGCAGTTCTTC. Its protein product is CASGVGRTSGSNEQFF.